The 12 T cell receptor beta chains given below trace back to one sample, sequenced in a study of blood T cell repertoires in COVID-19. Clones were read by immunoSEQ multiplex PCR, and TCRdb kept only the in-frame ones, dropping some. The repertoire holds 210,000 or so clones, around 91% seen once, with 4% to 6% in the top ten. The sequencing sample was made of peripheral blood. The receptors stem from a woman aged 35 to 49 with acute or convalescent COVID-19.

The chain uses TRBV6-5 and TRBJ2-2, with 8 bases matching TRBD2. CDR1 is MNHEY and CDR2 is SVGAGI in the germline V gene. This CDR3 is 12 amino acids long. With V trimmed by 7 bases and J by 6 bases, 1 base remained unmatched. The CDR3 reads CASMRGAGELFF. The CDR3, as DNA: TGTGCCAGCATGCGGGGGGCCGGGGAGCTGTTTTTT.

This clone was picked up one time. This rearrangement joins TRBV11-2 to TRBJ1-2; no clear D. The CDR3 is 11 residues long. The V end was cut by 6 bases, the J end by 2 bases, with 4 bases between. The germline V gene encodes CDR1 SGHAT and CDR2 FQNNGV. CDR3 region: CASRANYGYTF. The CDR3 DNA follows: TGTGCCAGCAGGGCCAACTATGGCTACACCTTC.

The chain carries TRBV24-1 and TRBJ1-2; D is uncertain. The ends were cut back, 7 bases at V and 8 bases at J, with 22 bases in the middle. Germline assignment: CDR1 KGHDR and CDR2 SFDVKD. The CDR3 consists of 15 residues. The CDR3 sequence: CATSTAGRTGGGYTF. The DNA for the CDR3 is TGTGCCACCAGCACCGCAGGACGGACTGGAGGCGGCTACACCTTC.

This rearrangement joins TRBV12-3 or TRBV12-4 to TRBJ1-2; D possibly corresponds to TRBD1 (5 bases). The CDR3 sequence is 12 residues long. Trimming took off 2 bases at V and 6 bases at J, with 7 bases between the two ends. CDR3 residues: CASSLQGNGYTF. In DNA, the CDR3 is TGTGCCAGCAGTTTACAGGGTAATGGCTACACCTTC.

This chain joins TRBV4-1 and TRBJ2-5; tentative D call: TRBD2 (5 bases). V lost 2 bases, J lost 2 bases, and 9 bases lay in between. Germline V gene sequence: CDR1 MGHRA, CDR2 YSYEKL. The CDR3 extends over 14 amino acids. The CDR3, as DNA: TGCGCCAGCAGCCAACCGGGGATACAAGAGACCCAGTACTTC. Translating it yields CASSQPGIQETQYF.

The chain uses TRBV5-6 and TRBJ2-1; a weak D match, TRBD1 (6 bases). Trimming took off 4 bases at V and 1 base at J, with 12 bases between the two ends. The V gene's germline CDR1 is SGHDT and CDR2 YYEEEE. The CDR3 runs 15 residues. CDR3 in DNA: TGTGCCAGCAGCGCCCTCGACAGGTCCTACAATGAGCAGTTCTTC. It specifies CASSALDRSYNEQFF.

The gene calls are TRBV10-1 and TRBJ1-5; 11 bases agree with TRBD1. CDR3 length: 15 residues. The ends lost 6 bases at V and 1 base at J; junction bases unmatched: 2. CDR1 is WNHNN, CDR2 SYGVQD, per germline (reference sequence). CDR3 protein: CASSGTGGSNQPQHF. The DNA of the CDR3 is TGCGCCAGCAGCGGGACAGGGGGGAGCAATCAGCCCCAGCATTTT.

The rearrangement joins TRBV7-2 to TRBJ1-1, with D unclear. The V end lost 4 bases, the J end lost 4 bases, and 16 bases lay between the germline ends. This CDR3 spans 15 amino acids. Per germline, CDR1 SGHTA and CDR2 FQGNSA. Here the CDR3 DNA reads TGTGCCAGCAGCTCTGTGGGCTCCCTGAGCACTGAAGCTTTCTTT. Amino acid sequence: CASSSVGSLSTEAFF.

The chain joins TRBV5-6 to TRBJ2-7; TRBD1 agrees at 11 bases. Trimming cost V 5 bases and J 1 base; bases outside gene matches: 11. This CDR3 is 17 amino acids long. From germline, CDR1 is SGHDT and CDR2 YYEEEE. The CDR3 is CASSRDRGRGWSYEQYV. As DNA, the CDR3 is TGTGCCAGCAGTCGGGACAGGGGGAGGGGTTGGTCCTACGAGCAGTACGTC.

The V call is TRBV5-3, the J call TRBJ2-1, with 10 positions matching TRBD1. Being an ORF, TRBV5-3 has a function that is uncertain. There are 15 residues in the CDR3. The V segment lost 4 bases and the J segment 6 bases; nucleotides outside the gene matches: 7. The DNA of the CDR3 is TGTGCCAGAAGCATTGACAGGGGGCCAAGCAATGAGCAGTTCTTC. The encoded protein is CARSIDRGPSNEQFF.

The count of this clone is one. The V call is TRBV5-1, the J call TRBJ1-1; D possibly corresponds to TRBD1 (5 bases). V lost 3 bases to trimming and J lost 11 bases, with 20 bases between them. The germline gives CDR1 SGHRS, CDR2 YFSETQ. The CDR3 has 14 amino acids. The CDR3 sequence: CASSSGRDNYVAFF. The CDR3 DNA reads as TGCGCCAGCAGCTCCGGCAGGGATAATTACGTGGCTTTCTTT.

The J gene is TRBJ2-3, the V gene TRBV18; the match to TRBD2 covers 9 bases. There are 17 residues in the CDR3. Germline V gives CDR1 KGHSH, CDR2 LQKENI. With V trimmed by 0 bases and J by 1 base, 5 bases remained unmatched. CDR3 amino acids: CASSPPGASGGTDTQYF. CDR3 DNA: TGTGCCAGCTCACCACCGGGGGCTAGCGGGGGCACAGATACGCAGTATTTT. The entire variable domain, with the rest obtained from reference TRBV18 and TRBJ2-3, is as follows: NAGVMQNPRHLVRRRGQEARLRCSPMKGHSHVYWYRQLPEEGLKFMVYLQKENIIDESGMPKERFSAEFPKEGPSILRIQQVVRGDSAAYFCASSPPGASGGTDTQYFGPGTRLTVL.